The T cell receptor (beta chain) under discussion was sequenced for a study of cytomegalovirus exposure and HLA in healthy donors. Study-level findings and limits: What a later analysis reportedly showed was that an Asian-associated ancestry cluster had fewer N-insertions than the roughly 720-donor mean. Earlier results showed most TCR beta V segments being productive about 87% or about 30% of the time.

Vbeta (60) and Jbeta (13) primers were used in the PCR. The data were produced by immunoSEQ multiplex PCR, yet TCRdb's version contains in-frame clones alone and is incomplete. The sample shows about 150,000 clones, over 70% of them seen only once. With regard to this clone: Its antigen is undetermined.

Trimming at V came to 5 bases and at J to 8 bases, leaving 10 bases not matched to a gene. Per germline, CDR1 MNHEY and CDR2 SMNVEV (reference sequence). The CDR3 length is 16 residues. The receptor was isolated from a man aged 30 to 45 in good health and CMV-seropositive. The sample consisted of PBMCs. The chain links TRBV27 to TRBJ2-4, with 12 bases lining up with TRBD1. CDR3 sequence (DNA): TGTGCCAGCAGTCCACGGGACAGGGGGCGTTGGGACATTCAGTACTTC. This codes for CASSPRDRGRWDIQYF.